This T cell receptor beta chain was captured by sequencing in a study of neurological immune-mediated disorders. Overall study context: Secondary progressive disease was present in 3, and relapsing-remitting disease in approximately 30, of the 35 or so multiple sclerosis patients.

This CDR3 has 12 residues. CDR1 and CDR2 from the germline V gene are DFQATT and SNEGSKA (reference sequence). V was shortened by 3 bases and J by 0 bases, with 6 bases between the two germline ends. With respect to this clonotype: Its antigen remains unidentified.

Via MiXCR, TCRdb re-called the 5' RACE reads, giving one row per CDR3 protein. The table includes approximately 90,000 distinct CDR3 sequences, around 3.3% detected once. Whole-study findings and limits: Any association between clinical or MRI features and the multiple sclerosis repertoire cluster was absent.

This rearrangement joins TRBV20-1 to TRBJ2-7; unclear D gene. The TCR originated in a woman aged 18-29 years with multiple sclerosis. Sequences were obtained from PBMCs. The chain's CDR3 is CSASQISYEQYF. As DNA, the CDR3 is TGCAGTGCTAGTCAGATCTCCTACGAGCAGTACTTC.